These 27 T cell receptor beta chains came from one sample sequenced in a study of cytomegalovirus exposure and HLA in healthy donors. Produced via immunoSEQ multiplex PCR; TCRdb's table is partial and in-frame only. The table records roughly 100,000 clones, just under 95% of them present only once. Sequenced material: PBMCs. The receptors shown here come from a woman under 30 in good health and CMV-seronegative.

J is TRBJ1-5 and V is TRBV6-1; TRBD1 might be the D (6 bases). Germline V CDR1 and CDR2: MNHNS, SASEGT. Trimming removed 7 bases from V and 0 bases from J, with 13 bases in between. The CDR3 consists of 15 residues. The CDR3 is CASMITGFSNQPQHF. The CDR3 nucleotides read TGTGCCAGCATGATAACAGGGTTTAGCAATCAGCCCCAGCATTTT.

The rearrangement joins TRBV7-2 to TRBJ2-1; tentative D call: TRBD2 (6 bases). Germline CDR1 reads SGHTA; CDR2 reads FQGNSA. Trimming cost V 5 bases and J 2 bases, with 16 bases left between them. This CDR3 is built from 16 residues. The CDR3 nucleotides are TGTGCCAGCAGCCAAATAAGCGGAGGGGCCTACAATGAGCAGTTCTTC. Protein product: CASSQISGGAYNEQFF. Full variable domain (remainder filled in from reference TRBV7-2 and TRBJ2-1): GAGVSQSPSNKVTEKGKDVELRCDPISGHTALYWYRQSLGQGLEFLIYFQGNSAPDKSGLPSDRFSAERTGGSVSTLTIQRTQQEDSAVYLCASSQISGGAYNEQFFGPGTRLTVL.

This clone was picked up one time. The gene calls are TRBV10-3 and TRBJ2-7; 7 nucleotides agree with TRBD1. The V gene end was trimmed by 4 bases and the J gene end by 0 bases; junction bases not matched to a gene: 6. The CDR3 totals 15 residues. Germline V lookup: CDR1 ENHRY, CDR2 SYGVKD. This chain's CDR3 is CAISVEGTDSYEQYF. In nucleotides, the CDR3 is TGTGCCATCAGTGTGGAAGGGACAGACTCCTACGAGCAGTACTTC.

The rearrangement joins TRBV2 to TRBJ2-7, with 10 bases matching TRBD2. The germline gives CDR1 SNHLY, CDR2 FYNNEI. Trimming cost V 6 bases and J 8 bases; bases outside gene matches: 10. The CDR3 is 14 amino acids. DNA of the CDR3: TGTGCCAGCAGGGGGACTAGCGTCGCCAACCAGCAGTACTTC. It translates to CASRGTSVANQQYF.

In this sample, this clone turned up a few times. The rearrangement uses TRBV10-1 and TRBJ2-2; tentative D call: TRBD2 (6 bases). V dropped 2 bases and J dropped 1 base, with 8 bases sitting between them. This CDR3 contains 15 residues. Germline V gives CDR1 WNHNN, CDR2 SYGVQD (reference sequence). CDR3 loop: CASSEVAENTGELFF. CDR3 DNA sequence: TGCGCCAGCAGTGAGGTAGCGGAGAACACCGGGGAGCTGTTTTTT.

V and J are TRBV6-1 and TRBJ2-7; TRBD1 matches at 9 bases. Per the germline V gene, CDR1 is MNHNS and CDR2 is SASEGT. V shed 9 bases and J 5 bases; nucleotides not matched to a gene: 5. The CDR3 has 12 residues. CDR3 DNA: TGTGCCAGTATTACAGGGGGCCACGAGCAGTACTTC. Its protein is CASITGGHEQYF.

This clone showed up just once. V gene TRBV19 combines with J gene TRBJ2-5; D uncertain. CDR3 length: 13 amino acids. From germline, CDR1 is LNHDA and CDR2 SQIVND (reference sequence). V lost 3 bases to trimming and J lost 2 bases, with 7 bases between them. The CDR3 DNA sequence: TGTGCCAGTAGTATCTGGCAGCAAGAGACCCAGTACTTC. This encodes CASSIWQQETQYF.

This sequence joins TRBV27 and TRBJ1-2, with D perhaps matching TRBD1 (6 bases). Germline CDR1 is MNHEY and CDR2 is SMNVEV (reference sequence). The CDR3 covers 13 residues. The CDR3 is CATSPGGQYGYTF. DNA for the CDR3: TGTGCGACCTCCCCGGGGGGCCAATATGGCTACACCTTC.

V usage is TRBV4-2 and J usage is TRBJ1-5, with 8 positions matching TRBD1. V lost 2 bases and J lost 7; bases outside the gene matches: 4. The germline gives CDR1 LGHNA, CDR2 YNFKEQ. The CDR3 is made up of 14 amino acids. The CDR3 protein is CASSQMTGEQPQHF. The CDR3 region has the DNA TGTGCCAGCAGCCAAATGACAGGGGAACAGCCCCAGCATTTT.

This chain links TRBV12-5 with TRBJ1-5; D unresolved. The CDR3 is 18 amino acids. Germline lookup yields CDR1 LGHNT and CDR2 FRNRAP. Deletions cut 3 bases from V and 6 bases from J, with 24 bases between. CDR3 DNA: TGTGCTAGTGGTTTAGATGGAGTTGGCAGTGGCGGGAGTCAGCCCCAGCATTTT. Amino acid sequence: CASGLDGVGSGGSQPQHF.

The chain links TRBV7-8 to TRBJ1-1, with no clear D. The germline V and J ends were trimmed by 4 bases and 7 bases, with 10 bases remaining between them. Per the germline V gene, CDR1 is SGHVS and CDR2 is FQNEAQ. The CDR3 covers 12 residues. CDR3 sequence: CASSSPGDEAFF. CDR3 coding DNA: TGTGCCAGCAGCTCGCCGGGAGATGAAGCTTTCTTT.

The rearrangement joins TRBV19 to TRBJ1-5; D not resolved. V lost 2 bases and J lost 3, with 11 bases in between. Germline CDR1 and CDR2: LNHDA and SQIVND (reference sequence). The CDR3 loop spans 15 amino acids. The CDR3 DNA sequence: TGTGCCAGTAGTATAAGGGAGTGGGACAATCAGCCCCAGCATTTT. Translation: CASSIREWDNQPQHF.

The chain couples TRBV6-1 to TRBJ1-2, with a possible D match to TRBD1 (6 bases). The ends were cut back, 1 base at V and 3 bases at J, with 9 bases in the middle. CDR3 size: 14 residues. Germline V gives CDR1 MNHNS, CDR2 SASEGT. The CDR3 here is CASSEGGHYYGYTF. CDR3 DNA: TGTGCCAGCAGTGAAGGGGGGCATTACTATGGCTACACCTTC.

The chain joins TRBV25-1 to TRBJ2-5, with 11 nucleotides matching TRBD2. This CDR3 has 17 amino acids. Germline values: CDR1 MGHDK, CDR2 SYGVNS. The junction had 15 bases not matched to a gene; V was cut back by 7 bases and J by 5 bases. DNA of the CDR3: TGTGCCAGCACTGGGGCTAGCGGGAGGATTGTGGGGGAGACCCAGTACTTC. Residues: CASTGASGRIVGETQYF. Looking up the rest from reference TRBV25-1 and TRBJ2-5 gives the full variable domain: EADIYQTPRYLVIGTGKKITLECSQTMGHDKMYWYQQDPGMELHLIHYSYGVNSTEKGDLSSESTVSRIRTEHFPLTLESARPSHTSQYLCASTGASGRIVGETQYFGPGTRLLVL.

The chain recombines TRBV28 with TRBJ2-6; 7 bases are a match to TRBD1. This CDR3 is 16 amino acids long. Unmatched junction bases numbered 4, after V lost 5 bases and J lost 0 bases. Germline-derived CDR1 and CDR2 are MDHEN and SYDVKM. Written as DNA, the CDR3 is TGTGCCAGCAGTGGGACAGCCTACTCTGGGGCCAACGTCCTGACTTTC. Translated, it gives CASSGTAYSGANVLTF.

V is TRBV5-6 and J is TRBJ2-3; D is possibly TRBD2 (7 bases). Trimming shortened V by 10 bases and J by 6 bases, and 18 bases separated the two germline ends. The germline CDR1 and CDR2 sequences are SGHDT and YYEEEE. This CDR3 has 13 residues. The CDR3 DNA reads TGTGCCGGTAGAGGGGGGGTCGAGGATACGCAGTATTTT. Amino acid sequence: CAGRGGVEDTQYF.

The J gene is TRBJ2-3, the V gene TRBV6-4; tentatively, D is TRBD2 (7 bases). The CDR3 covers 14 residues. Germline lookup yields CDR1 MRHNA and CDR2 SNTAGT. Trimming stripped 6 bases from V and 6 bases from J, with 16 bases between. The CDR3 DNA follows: TGTGCCAGCAGCGCCGGGGGGCCGGCGGATACGCAGTATTTT. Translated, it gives CASSAGGPADTQYF.

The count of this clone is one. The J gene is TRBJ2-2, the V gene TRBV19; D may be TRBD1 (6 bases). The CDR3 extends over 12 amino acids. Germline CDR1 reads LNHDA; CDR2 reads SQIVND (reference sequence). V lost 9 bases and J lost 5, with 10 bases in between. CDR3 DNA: TGTGCCAGCTTGGGGGCGACCGGGGAGCTGTTTTTT. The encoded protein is CASLGATGELFF.

The CDR3 nucleotides are TGCGCCAGCAGCTCGACAGGGTTTGGTTTGGGTGCACCCCTCCACTTT. It translates to CASSSTGFGLGAPLHF. This chain links TRBV5-1 with TRBJ1-6; 7 nucleotides align to TRBD1. Per germline, CDR1 SGHRS and CDR2 YFSETQ. With 3 bases clipped from V and 11 bases from J, the junction kept 14 bases outside the gene matches. This CDR3 has 16 amino acids.

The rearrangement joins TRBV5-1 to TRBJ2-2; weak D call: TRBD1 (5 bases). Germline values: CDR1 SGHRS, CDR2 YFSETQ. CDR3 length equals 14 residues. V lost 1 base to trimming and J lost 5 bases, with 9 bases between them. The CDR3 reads CASSLTAGTGELFF. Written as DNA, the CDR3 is TGCGCCAGCAGCTTGACGGCAGGGACCGGGGAGCTGTTTTTT.

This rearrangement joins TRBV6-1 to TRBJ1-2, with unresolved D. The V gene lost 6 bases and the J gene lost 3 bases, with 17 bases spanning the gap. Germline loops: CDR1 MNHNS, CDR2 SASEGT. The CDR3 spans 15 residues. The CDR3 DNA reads TGTGCCAGCAGCCTTTCTACTCCCCGGGACTATGGCTACACCTTC. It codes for CASSLSTPRDYGYTF.

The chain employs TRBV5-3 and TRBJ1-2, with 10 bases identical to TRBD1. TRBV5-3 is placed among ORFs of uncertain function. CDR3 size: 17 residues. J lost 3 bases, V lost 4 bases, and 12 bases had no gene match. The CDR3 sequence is CARSLRDRGGPDYGYTF. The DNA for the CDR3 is TGTGCCAGAAGCCTCCGGGACAGGGGAGGGCCTGACTATGGCTACACCTTC.

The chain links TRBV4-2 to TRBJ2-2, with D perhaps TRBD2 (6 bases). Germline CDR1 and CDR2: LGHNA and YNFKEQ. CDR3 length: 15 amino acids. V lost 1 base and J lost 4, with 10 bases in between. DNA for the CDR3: TGTGCCAGCAGCCAAGGACGGGAGCCCACCGGGGAGCTGTTTTTT. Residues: CASSQGREPTGELFF.

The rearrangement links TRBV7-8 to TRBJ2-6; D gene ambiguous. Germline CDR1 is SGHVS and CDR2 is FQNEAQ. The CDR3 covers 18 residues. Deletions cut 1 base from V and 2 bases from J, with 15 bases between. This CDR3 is CASSLGPKLRPGANVLTF. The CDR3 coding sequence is TGTGCCAGCAGCTTAGGGCCGAAGCTGAGGCCTGGGGCCAACGTCCTGACTTTC.

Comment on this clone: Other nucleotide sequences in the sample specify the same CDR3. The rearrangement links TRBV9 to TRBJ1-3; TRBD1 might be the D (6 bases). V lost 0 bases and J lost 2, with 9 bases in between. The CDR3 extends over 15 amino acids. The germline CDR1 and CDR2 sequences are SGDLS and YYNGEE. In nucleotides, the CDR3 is TGTGCCAGCAGCGTAGCTGGGGGCCCTGGAAACACCATATATTTT. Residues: CASSVAGGPGNTIYF.

The CDR3 DNA reads as TGCAGCGTTCTCCGGGGACTTGAAGCTTTCTTT. As protein: CSVLRGLEAFF. The chain employs TRBV29-1 and TRBJ1-1, with a tentative D call TRBD1 (5 bases). The germline CDR1 and CDR2 sequences are SQVTM and ANQGSEA. The CDR3 is 11 amino acids. Trimming cost V 5 bases and J 7 bases, with 11 bases left between them.

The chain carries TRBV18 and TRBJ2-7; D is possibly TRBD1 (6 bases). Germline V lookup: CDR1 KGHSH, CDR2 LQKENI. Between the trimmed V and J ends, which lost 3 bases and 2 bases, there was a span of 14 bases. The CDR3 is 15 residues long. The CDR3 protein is CASSPGQHSTYEQYF. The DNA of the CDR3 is TGTGCCAGCTCACCCGGACAGCACTCAACCTACGAGCAGTACTTC.